The 29 T cell receptor beta chains reported below all come from one sample, sequenced in a study of blood T cell repertoires in COVID-19. TCRdb keeps only in-frame clones here, not all; method: immunoSEQ multiplex PCR. The sample lists 100,000 to 150,000 clones, 81% occurring once. The material sequenced was peripheral blood. The receptor set was obtained from a man aged 25 to 40 with COVID-19, enrolled during active disease.

This clone has just a few counts. V gene TRBV19 combines with J gene TRBJ1-5; tentative D call: TRBD1 (5 bases). V was trimmed by 3 bases and J by 5 bases, leaving 14 bases between them. The CDR3 consists of 15 residues. Germline CDR1 LNHDA, CDR2 SQIVND (reference sequence). Here the CDR3 reads CASSMSADSYQPQHF. In DNA form, the CDR3 reads TGTGCCAGTAGTATGTCCGCAGACAGTTATCAGCCCCAGCATTTT.

V is TRBV5-4 and J is TRBJ1-6, with D unclear. This CDR3 contains 15 residues. CDR1 and CDR2 from the germline V gene are SGHNT and YYREEE (reference sequence). V was cut by 0 bases and J by 7 bases, with 11 bases left in between. For the CDR3, the DNA is TGTGCCAGCAGCTTGGAAGGGAGTGGAAATTCACCCCTCCACTTT. It encodes CASSLEGSGNSPLHF.

V usage is TRBV19 and J usage is TRBJ2-3; 8 bases line up with TRBD2. J lost 4 bases, V lost 5 bases, and 8 bases had no gene match. Germline assignment: CDR1 LNHDA and CDR2 SQIVND (reference sequence). This CDR3 has 15 amino acids. The CDR3 nucleotides read TGTGCCAGTAGTTCTTCGGGGGGGCCGCCAGATACGCAGTATTTT. The encoded protein is CASSSSGGPPDTQYF.

The chain combines TRBV7-6 with TRBJ2-7, with 8 bases matching TRBD1. The CDR3 runs 15 residues. J lost 2 bases, V lost 4 bases, and 7 bases had no gene match. Germline-derived CDR1 and CDR2 are SGHVS and FNYEAQ. The CDR3 loop reads CASSSGQGFPYEQYF. The CDR3 DNA sequence: TGTGCCAGCAGCTCCGGACAGGGATTTCCCTACGAGCAGTACTTC.

V and J are TRBV19 and TRBJ1-1, with 12 positions matching TRBD1. Germline V gene sequence: CDR1 LNHDA, CDR2 SQIVND (reference sequence). The junction had 7 bases not matched to a gene; V was cut back by 7 bases and J by 1 base. The length of the CDR3 is 16 residues. CDR3 coding DNA: TGTGCCAGTAAGGGACAGGGGGCGAAGGAGAACACTGAAGCTTTCTTT. Its protein product is CASKGQGAKENTEAFF.

V and J are TRBV7-3 and TRBJ2-1; 8 nucleotides match TRBD2. Germline-derived CDR1 and CDR2 are SGHTA and FQGTGA. The CDR3 covers 15 residues. Germline trimming cut 5 bases from V and 6 bases from J; bases unmatched to any gene: 9. The CDR3 bases are TGTGCCAGCAGCATAGGGGCGGGGACTAGCAATGAGCAGTTCTTC. Amino acid sequence: CASSIGAGTSNEQFF.

The chain employs TRBV7-3 and TRBJ2-1; 7 nucleotides line up with TRBD2. Germline V gene lookup returns CDR1 SGHTA and CDR2 FQGTGA. The V segment lost 5 bases and the J segment 2 bases; nucleotides outside the gene matches: 6. The length of the CDR3 is 15 residues. The CDR3 reads CASSTSGGTYNEQFF. DNA of the CDR3: TGTGCCAGCAGCACTTCCGGGGGGACCTACAATGAGCAGTTCTTC.

This clone has just a few counts. This chain uses TRBV19 with TRBJ1-5, with 7 bases matching TRBD1. The germline CDR1 and CDR2 sequences are LNHDA and SQIVND (reference sequence). The CDR3 covers 18 residues. V lost 3 bases and J lost 0; bases outside the gene matches: 11. Here the CDR3 DNA reads TGTGCCAGTAGTATTCTCCGGGGACAGACGTATAGCAATCAGCCCCAGCATTTT. Translating it yields CASSILRGQTYSNQPQHF.

This clone was found once. The J gene is TRBJ1-4, the V gene TRBV7-2; no clear D. The CDR3 spans 15 residues. Trimming took 2 bases from V and 3 from J, leaving 10 bases between them. CDR1 and CDR2 from the germline V gene are SGHTA and FQGNSA. The CDR3 sequence is CASSLIWAPNEKLFF. The DNA of the CDR3 is TGTGCCAGCAGCTTAATATGGGCACCTAATGAAAAACTGTTTTTT. Full variable domain (outside the CDR3, taken from reference TRBV7-2 and TRBJ1-4): GAGVSQSPSNKVTEKGKDVELRCDPISGHTALYWYRQSLGQGLEFLIYFQGNSAPDKSGLPSDRFSAERTGGSVSTLTIQRTQQEDSAVYLCASSLIWAPNEKLFFGSGTQLSVL.

This clone was detected only a few times. The rearrangement links TRBV3-1 (or the pseudogene TRBV3-2) to TRBJ2-7, with a tentative D call TRBD2 (6 bases). The CDR3 consists of 16 residues. Trimming stripped 2 bases from V and 1 base from J, with 15 bases between. Germline-derived CDR1 and CDR2 are LGHDT and YNNKEL (reference sequence). The CDR3 here is CASSQTASSGSYEQYF. Written as DNA, the CDR3 is TGTGCCAGCAGCCAAACGGCGAGTAGCGGATCCTACGAGCAGTACTTC.

The V call is TRBV30, the J call TRBJ1-3, with D hard to call. The CDR3 contains 13 residues. V was shortened by 2 bases and J by 0 bases, with 5 bases between the two germline ends. From germline, CDR1 is GTSNPN and CDR2 SVGIG (reference sequence). DNA for the CDR3: TGTGCCTGGAGTTTAGCCTCTGGAAACACCATATATTTT. This sequence encodes CAWSLASGNTIYF.

This chain connects TRBV7-2 to TRBJ1-5, with D uncertain. The V and J ends lost 4 bases and 0 bases respectively, with 10 bases between them. Looked up from germline, CDR1 is SGHTA and CDR2 is FQGNSA. The CDR3 consists of 15 residues. The chain's CDR3 is CASSSSHHSNQPQHF. For the CDR3, the DNA is TGTGCCAGCAGCTCGTCACACCATAGCAATCAGCCCCAGCATTTT.

The rearrangement links TRBV5-3 to TRBJ1-4, with TRBD1 matching over 11 bases. TRBV5-3 is classed as an ORF, of uncertain function. Trimming at V came to 4 bases and at J to 7 bases, leaving 3 bases not matched to a gene. The CDR3 loop spans 14 amino acids. The DNA for the CDR3 is TGTGCCAGAAGCCGGACAGGGGGCATTGAAAAACTGTTTTTT. Amino acid sequence: CARSRTGGIEKLFF.

This clone was detected only once. This chain joins TRBV7-2 and TRBJ1-5; 8 bases fit TRBD1. CDR1 and CDR2 from the germline V gene are SGHTA and FQGNSA. The CDR3 loop spans 14 amino acids. Unmatched junction bases numbered 8, after V lost 6 bases and J lost 7 bases. CDR3 in DNA: TGTGCCAGCAGGGATACAGGGGGGGGACAGCCCCAGCATTTT. Translated: CASRDTGGGQPQHF.

The genes are TRBV28 and TRBJ2-3; D unresolved. CDR1 is MDHEN, CDR2 SYDVKM, per germline. V shed 7 bases and J shed 2 bases, with 16 bases lying between them. The CDR3 covers 15 residues. As DNA, the CDR3 is TGTGCCAGCAACAGTCCCGACGGAAACACAGATACGCAGTATTTT. Translated, it gives CASNSPDGNTDTQYF.

The chain combines TRBV6-1 with TRBJ2-3, with TRBD1 identical over 12 bases. J was trimmed by 3 bases and V by 4 bases; bases with no gene match: 5. CDR1 is MNHNS and CDR2 is SASEGT in the germline V gene. The CDR3 runs 16 residues. The DNA for the CDR3 is TGTGCCAGCAGTGCACTGGGACAGGGGGCAACAGATACGCAGTATTTT. Protein product: CASSALGQGATDTQYF.

V usage is TRBV5-6 and J usage is TRBJ2-7, with 10 bases identical to TRBD1. V gave up 3 bases and J gave up 0 bases; unmatched junction bases: 15. The CDR3 contains 19 residues. Germline CDR1 and CDR2: SGHDT and YYEEEE. CDR3 region: CASSSPPSTGGTLSYEQYF. The DNA of the CDR3 is TGTGCCAGCAGCTCCCCCCCGTCGACAGGGGGCACCCTCTCCTACGAGCAGTACTTC.

The gene calls are TRBV29-1 and TRBJ2-7, with 8 positions matching TRBD1. Losses at the gene ends were 3 bases for V and 3 bases for J; bases not matched to a gene: 10. CDR3 length equals 15 residues. Germline V gives CDR1 SQVTM, CDR2 ANQGSEA. The CDR3 nucleotides read TGCAGCGTTGATGGGTCCCAGGGGGCGGGCTACGAGCAGTACTTC. It codes for CSVDGSQGAGYEQYF.

The chain couples TRBV4-1 to TRBJ1-5, with D possibly being TRBD1 (6 bases). This CDR3 comprises 14 residues. V lost 0 bases, J lost 5 bases, and 8 bases lay in between. Germline V gene data show CDR1 as MGHRA and CDR2 as YSYEKL. The CDR3 spells CASSQDQGHQPQHF. CDR3 DNA sequence: TGCGCCAGCAGCCAAGATCAGGGGCATCAGCCCCAGCATTTT.

This CDR3 reads CASSQDWQGEQYF. In DNA, the CDR3 is TGCGCCAGCAGCCAAGATTGGCAGGGCGAGCAGTACTTC. This chain joins TRBV4-1 and TRBJ2-7, with a weak D call TRBD1 (5 bases). The CDR3 is 13 amino acids. V lost 0 bases to trimming and J lost 6 bases, with 9 bases between them. CDR1 is MGHRA, CDR2 YSYEKL, per germline.

The chain is built from TRBV24-1 and TRBJ1-2, with a possible D match to TRBD1 (5 bases). V shed 12 bases and J shed 4 bases, with 20 bases lying between them. Looked up from germline, CDR1 is KGHDR and CDR2 is SFDVKD. CDR3 length: 14 amino acids. CDR3 DNA sequence: TGTGCCGAAGAGCCGGGTATTCAGGGCTATGGCTACACCTTC. Its translation: CAEEPGIQGYGYTF.

The chain couples TRBV2 to TRBJ1-5; D perhaps matches TRBD1 (6 bases). There are 15 residues in the CDR3. CDR1 and CDR2 (germline): SNHLY, FYNNEI. Trimming cost V 7 bases and J 2 bases, with 15 bases left between them. The CDR3 reads CASIESPGGNQPQHF. The CDR3 bases are TGTGCCAGCATCGAAAGTCCAGGGGGCAATCAGCCCCAGCATTTT.

CDR3 loop: CASSFTGSNQPQHF. The CDR3 region has the DNA TGTGCCAGTAGTTTTACAGGGAGCAATCAGCCCCAGCATTTT. This chain connects TRBV19 to TRBJ1-5, with D possibly matching TRBD1 (6 bases). Germline V gene sequence: CDR1 LNHDA, CDR2 SQIVND (reference sequence). V lost 5 bases and J lost 1, with 9 bases in between. This CDR3 has 14 residues.

This chain joins TRBV11-3 and TRBJ2-2; D is unresolved. CDR3 size: 14 residues. V was pared by 4 bases and J by 0 bases, with 6 bases between. Per the germline V gene, CDR1 is SGHNT and CDR2 is YENEEA. This chain's CDR3 is CASSSSPNTGELFF. In DNA form, the CDR3 reads TGTGCCAGCAGCTCTTCCCCGAACACCGGGGAGCTGTTTTTT.

J is TRBJ1-4 and V is TRBV30, with a weak D call TRBD1 (5 bases). Germline loops: CDR1 GTSNPN, CDR2 SVGIG (reference sequence). The CDR3 totals 15 residues. Trimming took 3 bases from V and 4 from J, leaving 15 bases between them. CDR3 amino acids: CAWSHSGGFNEKLFF. The CDR3 DNA sequence: TGTGCCTGGAGCCATAGTGGGGGGTTTAATGAAAAACTGTTTTTT. The full variable domain, its missing parts supplied by reference TRBV30 and TRBJ1-4, is SQTIHQWPATLVQPVGSPLSLECTVEGTSNPNLYWYRQAAGRGLQLLFYSVGIGQISSEVPQNLSASRPQDRQFILSSKKLLLSDSGFYLCAWSHSGGFNEKLFFGSGTQLSVL.

This CDR3 is CASSYQAGSTEAFF. The CDR3 nucleotides read TGTGCCAGCAGTTATCAAGCGGGAAGCACTGAAGCTTTCTTT. The J gene is TRBJ1-1, the V gene TRBV27, with no clear D. Germline V gene data show CDR1 as MNHEY and CDR2 as SMNVEV (reference sequence). The CDR3 totals 14 residues. Trimming pared 4 bases from V and 4 bases from J, leaving 13 bases between.

This clone was recorded only once. The rearrangement joins TRBV7-9 to TRBJ1-2, with 7 bases lining up with TRBD1. CDR1 and CDR2 (germline): SEHNR, FQNEAQ (reference sequence). V trimming: 0 bases; J trimming: 6 bases; junction bases outside the gene matches: 7. The CDR3 loop spans 15 amino acids. DNA of the CDR3: TGTGCCAGCAGCTTAGCGACAGGGATCTATGATGGCTACACCTTC. Translated, it gives CASSLATGIYDGYTF.

The CDR3 nucleotides read TGTGCCAGCAGTTTTGGCGGTAACACCGGGGAGCTGTTTTTT. This gives the protein CASSFGGNTGELFF. The chain is built from TRBV28 and TRBJ2-2; unclear D gene. Germline assignment: CDR1 MDHEN and CDR2 SYDVKM. Trimming pared 3 bases from V and 2 bases from J, leaving 7 bases between. The CDR3 has 14 residues.

The CDR3 DNA reads TGTGCCTGGACCTGGGACAGCAATTCACCCCTCCACTTT. This sequence encodes CAWTWDSNSPLHF. The rearrangement joins TRBV30 to TRBJ1-6; 7 bases fit TRBD1. V shed 4 bases, J shed 7 bases, and the junction held 4 bases outside the gene matches. The germline gives CDR1 GTSNPN, CDR2 SVGIG (reference sequence). The CDR3 is 13 residues long.